The clone carrying this TCR beta chain was detected a few times. The data were taken from a study of cytomegalovirus exposure and HLA in healthy donors. The PCR was carried out with 60 Vbeta primers and 13 Jbeta primers. Method: immunoSEQ multiplex PCR; TCRdb's copy keeps in-frame clones and lacks some. This sample has approximately 150,000 clones; around 65% occur once, and the top ten carry around 3%. The germline gives CDR1 MDHEN, CDR2 SYDVKM. With 6 bases removed from V and 1 base from J, the gap between germline ends came to 18 bases. The CDR3 spans 16 residues. This TCR was recovered from a woman aged 40-49 years in good health and CMV-seropositive. The chain carries TRBV28 and TRBJ1-1; perhaps TRBD1 as D (5 bases). The sample was PBMCs. Here the CDR3 reads CASRKPRDSQNTEAFF. DNA of the CDR3: TGTGCCAGCAGAAAACCCCGAGACAGTCAGAACACTGAAGCTTTCTTT.